This is a list of T cell receptor beta chains from one sample in a study of T cell responses to AZD1222 COVID-19 vaccine. Profiled with immunoSEQ multiplex PCR; TCRdb holds only in-frame clones, not every one. The repertoire holds under 200,000 clones, under 95% seen once, with 0.99% in the top ten. The material was peripheral blood, obtained on day 0 of AZD1222 vaccination. The receptors derive from an adult in good health. Both conserved end residues are part of each CDR3. Fields, in order: V gene, clone size, D gene, J gene, CDR3 DNA, CDR3 protein. A D gene is named only where the DNA matches it firmly. A clone size is listed for some rows: how often the clone was seen (once, few, many), or a class if it is expanded.

>TRBV24-1|few|NA|TRBJ2-7
TGTGCCACCAGTGACGCTGCACAGGGCAAATACGAGCAGTACTTC
CATSDAAQGKYEQYF
>TRBV11-2|NA|NA|TRBJ1-1
TGTGCCAGCCGCAGGTTAGGGACGGGGATTCTGAACACTGAAGCTTTCTTT
CASRRLGTGILNTEAFF
>TRBV6-2/TRBV6-3|NA|NA|TRBJ1-2
TGTGCCAGCAGCCCCAGTAGAACGGATGGCTACACCTTC
CASSPSRTDGYTF
>TRBV14|few|NA|TRBJ2-7
TGTGCCAGCAGCCACCGGTACTACGAGCAGTACTTC
CASSHRYYEQYF
>TRBV4-2|NA|TRBD2|TRBJ2-3
TGTGCCAGCAGCCAAGACATGGCGGGAGAGACAGATACGCAGTATTTT
CASSQDMAGETDTQYF
>TRBV6-5|NA|NA|TRBJ2-6
TGTGCCAGCAGTTTCCGACTCTCTGGGGCCAACGTCCTGACTTTC
CASSFRLSGANVLTF
>TRBV7-9|NA|TRBD1|TRBJ1-6
TGTGCCAGCAGCTTAGCCACAGGGGGCTTATCACCCCTCCACTTT
CASSLATGGLSPLHF
>TRBV9|NA|NA|TRBJ2-7
TGTGCCAGCAGCCCCGGGGGGCGGGACGAGCAGTACTTC
CASSPGGRDEQYF
>TRBV14|NA|TRBD1|TRBJ2-5
TGTGCCAGCAGCCAAGTAACAGGGGCCGGGACCCAGTACTTC
CASSQVTGAGTQYF
>TRBV11-2|medium-sized|TRBD2|TRBJ2-3
TGTGCCAGCAGCTTAGGGGGCTTAGCGGGAGTAGATACGCAGTATTTT
CASSLGGLAGVDTQYF
>TRBV12-5|NA|NA|TRBJ2-7
TGTGCTAGTGGTGGGCACCTGGGGGCCTACGAGCAGTACTTC
CASGGHLGAYEQYF
>TRBV6-2/TRBV6-3|NA|NA|TRBJ1-1
TGTGCCAGCAGCTCGGGGGGGCCTGAAGCTTTCTTT
CASSSGGPEAFF
>TRBV18|NA|NA|TRBJ1-4
TGTGCCAGCTCACCACCATTCCCTAATGAAAAACTGTTTTTT
CASSPPFPNEKLFF
>TRBV4-2|NA|NA|TRBJ1-1
TGTGCCAGCAGCCAAGGAAACTCGAACACTGAAGCTTTCTTT
CASSQGNSNTEAFF
>TRBV2|NA|TRBD2|TRBJ2-5
TGTGCCAGCAGTGAGACTAGCGGGGGGGCGCAGACCCAGTACTTC
CASSETSGGAQTQYF
>TRBV12-2|NA|NA|TRBJ2-7
TGTGCAAGTCGCTTATCTGTCGGGCGGGGACCCTCCTACGAGCAGTACTTC
CASRLSVGRGPSYEQYF
>TRBV5-8|NA|NA|TRBJ1-2
TGTGCCAGCAGCCCGACAGGAGTCTACGGCTACACCTTC
CASSPTGVYGYTF
>TRBV7-9|once|TRBD1|TRBJ1-2
TGTGCCAGCAGTTCCGACAGGGGAAAAGCTAACTATGGCTACACCTTC
CASSSDRGKANYGYTF
>TRBV5-1|NA|TRBD2|TRBJ2-3
TGCGCCAGCAGCTTGGGAGGCCTAGCGGACACAGATACGCAGTATTTT
CASSLGGLADTDTQYF
>TRBV7-2|NA|NA|TRBJ2-7
TGTGCCAGCAGCTGGAATGGTTACGAGCAGTACTTC
CASSWNGYEQYF
>TRBV7-6|NA|TRBD1|TRBJ2-1
TGTGCCAGCAGCTACGGCGCAGGGGGCGCCTACAATGAGCAGTTCTTC
CASSYGAGGAYNEQFF
>TRBV19|NA|NA|TRBJ2-1
TGTGCCAGTAGTATAGTCGGGAACTCCTACAATGAGCAGTTCTTC
CASSIVGNSYNEQFF
>TRBV6-2/TRBV6-3|NA|NA|TRBJ2-7
TGTGCCAGCAGTTACCCCCCCTTTGGTTACGAGCAGTACTTC
CASSYPPFGYEQYF
>TRBV4-1|once|NA|TRBJ2-7
TGCGCCAGCAGCCAACCTAGGGACGAGCAGTACTTC
CASSQPRDEQYF